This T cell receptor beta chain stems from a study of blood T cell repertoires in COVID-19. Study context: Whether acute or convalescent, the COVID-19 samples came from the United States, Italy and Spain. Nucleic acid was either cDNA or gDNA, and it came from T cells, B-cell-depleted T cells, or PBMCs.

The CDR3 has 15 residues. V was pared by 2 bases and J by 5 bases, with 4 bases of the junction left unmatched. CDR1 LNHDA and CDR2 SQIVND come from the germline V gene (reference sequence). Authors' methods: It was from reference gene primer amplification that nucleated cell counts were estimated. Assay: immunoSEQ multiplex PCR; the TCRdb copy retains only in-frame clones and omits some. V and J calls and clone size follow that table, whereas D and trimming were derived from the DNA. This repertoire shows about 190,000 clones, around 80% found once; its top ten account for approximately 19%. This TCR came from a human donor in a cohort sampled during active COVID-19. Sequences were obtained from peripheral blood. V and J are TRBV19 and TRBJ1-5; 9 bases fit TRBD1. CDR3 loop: CASSISRTGDQPQHF. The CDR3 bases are TGTGCCAGTAGTATATCGAGGACAGGGGATCAGCCCCAGCATTTT.